The table lists the clone carrying this T cell receptor beta chain with a few counts. What it binds is not known. A read error may produce the germline difference seen at one junction end. The primer mix had 60 Vbeta and 13 Jbeta primers. Here immunoSEQ multiplex PCR was the method, and the copy in TCRdb shows in-frame clones only, minus some. The table has about 200,000 clones, approximately 80% seen once. Germline-derived CDR1 and CDR2 are SGHNT and YYREEE (reference sequence). CDR3 length: 14 amino acids. This entry comes from a study of cytomegalovirus exposure and HLA in healthy donors. Study background: An analysis done earlier identified 120 million or so unique TCR beta sequences from around 180 million T cells.

Whole-study results and caveats: Later on, an analysis found that several of the most significant clusters appeared to be linked to common viral pathogens, which included parvovirus B19. CMV serostatus was the sole immune exposure information available. Productive status was seen about 87% or about 30% of the time for most TCR beta V segments in an earlier analysis.

The sample taken for sequencing was PBMCs. The receptor was derived from a woman aged 30 to 39 in good health and CMV-seropositive. The V call is TRBV5-4, the J call TRBJ2-1, with a possible D match to TRBD2 (6 bases). The CDR3, as DNA: TGCGCCAGCAGCCAAGATCTGGAGGGTAGTGAGCAGTTCTTC. This sequence encodes CASSQDLEGSEQFF. Full variable domain (remainder filled in from reference TRBV5-4 and TRBJ2-1): ETGVTQSPTHLIKTRGQQVTLRCSSQSGHNTVSWYQQALGQGPQFIFQYYREEENGRGNFPPRFSGLQFPNYSSELNVNALELDDSALYLCASSQDLEGSEQFFGPGTRLTVL.